This TCR beta chain was recovered during a study of neurological immune-mediated disorders. This clonotype has ten or more counts. TCRdb independently ran MiXCR on the 5' RACE reads; one entry per CDR3 protein. This sample has tens of thousands of distinct CDR3 sequences, with about 4.2% found just once. Trimming removed 6 bases from V and 7 bases from J, with 21 bases in between. The CDR3 is 15 amino acids. Sequencing used PBMCs. The TCR comes from a young man with multiple sclerosis. This chain joins TRBV12-3 or TRBV12-4 and TRBJ1-2, with D possibly TRBD1 on 6 matching bases. In DNA form, the CDR3 reads TGTGCCAGCAGCCAACAGGGTCGGGCGGTAGCTGGCTACACCTTC. Encoded protein: CASSQQGRAVAGYTF.